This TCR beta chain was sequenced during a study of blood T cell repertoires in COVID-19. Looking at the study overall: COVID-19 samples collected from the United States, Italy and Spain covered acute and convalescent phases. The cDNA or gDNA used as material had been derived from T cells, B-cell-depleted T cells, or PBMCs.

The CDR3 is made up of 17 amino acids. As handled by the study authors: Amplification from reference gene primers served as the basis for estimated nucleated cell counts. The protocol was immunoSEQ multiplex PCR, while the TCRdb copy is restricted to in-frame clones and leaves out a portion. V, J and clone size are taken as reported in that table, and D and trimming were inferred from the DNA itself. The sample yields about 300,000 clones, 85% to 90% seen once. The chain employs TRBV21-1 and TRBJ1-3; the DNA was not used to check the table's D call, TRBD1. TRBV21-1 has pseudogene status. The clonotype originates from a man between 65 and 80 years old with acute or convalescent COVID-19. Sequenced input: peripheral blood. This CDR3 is CASSNYSPRGLGNTIYF. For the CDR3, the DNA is TGTGCCAGCAGCAACTATAGCCCCAGGGGGCTTGGAAACACCATATATTTT.